This record covers a single TCR beta chain. The record originates from a study of lymphopenia after photon versus proton radiotherapy. Clones were read by immunoSEQ multiplex PCR, and TCRdb kept only the in-frame ones, dropping some. The sample contains about 18,000 clones, around 85% of which appear only once. The CDR3 covers 15 residues. Per germline, CDR1 KGHSH and CDR2 LQKENI. V lost 4 bases to trimming and J lost 1 base; unmatched junction nucleotides: 3. The receptor's source is a man aged 65-85 years with pancreatic cancer. The sample here was peripheral blood, taken from a patient treated with proton-based radiotherapy. The rearrangement uses TRBV18 and TRBJ1-3; 8 bases fit TRBD1. CDR3 bases: TGTGCCAGCTCACAGGGGACAGGATCTGGAAACACCATATATTTT. Amino acids: CASSQGTGSGNTIYF. Using reference TRBV18 and TRBJ1-3 for the parts outside the CDR3, the full variable domain is NAGVMQNPRHLVRRRGQEARLRCSPMKGHSHVYWYRQLPEEGLKFMVYLQKENIIDESGMPKERFSAEFPKEGPSILRIQQVVRGDSAAYFCASSQGTGSGNTIYFGEGSWLTVV.